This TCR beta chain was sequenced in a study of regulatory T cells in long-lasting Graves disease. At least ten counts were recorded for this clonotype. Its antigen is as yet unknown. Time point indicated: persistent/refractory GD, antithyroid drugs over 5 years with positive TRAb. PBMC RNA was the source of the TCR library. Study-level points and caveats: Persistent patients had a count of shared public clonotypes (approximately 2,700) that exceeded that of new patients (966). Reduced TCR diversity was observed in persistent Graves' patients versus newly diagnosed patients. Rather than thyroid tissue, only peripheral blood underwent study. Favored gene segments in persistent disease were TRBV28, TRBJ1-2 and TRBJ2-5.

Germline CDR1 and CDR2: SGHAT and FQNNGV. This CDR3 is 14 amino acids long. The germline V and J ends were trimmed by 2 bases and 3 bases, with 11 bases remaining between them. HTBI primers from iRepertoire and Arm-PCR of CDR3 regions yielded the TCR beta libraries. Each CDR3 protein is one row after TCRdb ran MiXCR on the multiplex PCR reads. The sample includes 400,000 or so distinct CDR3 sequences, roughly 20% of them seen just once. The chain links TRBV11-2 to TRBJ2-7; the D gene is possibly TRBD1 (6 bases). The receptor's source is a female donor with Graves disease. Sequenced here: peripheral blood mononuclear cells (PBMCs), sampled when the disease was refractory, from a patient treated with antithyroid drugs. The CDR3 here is CASSLFGRGYEQYF. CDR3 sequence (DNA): TGTGCCAGCAGCTTATTCGGCAGGGGCTACGAGCAGTACTTC.